Listed here is a single T cell receptor beta chain. In its sample, this clonotype was seen many times. Its antigen specificity is not known. A junction boundary mismatches the germline segment, possibly from a read error. This record comes from a study of T cell repertoires in cytomegalovirus infection (dated by TCRdb to between 2018 and 2021). About the investigation overall: Donor HLA type was relevant to the analysis, as public TCR beta signatures indicated carriage of CMV infection together with the matching HLA type.

The sequencing machine was an Illumina HiSeq 1500. The public sequencing data were trimmed at Q25 with fastp and processed into clonotypes with MiXCR by TCRdb, which kept only in-frame beta chains. Every distinct CDR3 protein forms one entry, paired with its most common genes and DNA. The sample table shows nearly 550,000 distinct CDR3 sequences, and approximately 15% are seen once. The ten largest make up 20% to 30% of the sample. Overall study outcomes, separate from this receptor: In both this cohort and an independent roughly 350-donor cohort, the cumulative frequency of public TCR beta family members distinguished carriers of CMV infection plus the relevant HLA type. The ex vivo response was dominated by HLA-C-restricted CMV-specific TCR beta clonotypes, which also provided the single most frequent clonotype in two of eight donors.

The sample comprised CD8+ T cells from PBMCs. The sequence derives from a human donor in good health (CMV status not recorded). Some clones in this sample may be carry-over from other donors' samples.

The sequenced DNA is TGTGCTAGCAGCTTACGGACTGGGAGCTCCTACGAGCAGTACTTC. This is translated as CASSLRTGSSYEQYF. The V gene is TRBV7-7 and the J gene is TRBJ2-7; D gene: possibly TRBD2, on 5 matching bases. The germline V gene (reference sequence) specifies SSHAT as CDR1 and FNYEAQ as CDR2. Including the terminal cysteine and phenylalanine, the CDR3 comprises 15 residues. Only the CDR3 DNA is retained, 45 bases long and in frame from the first base.